The 21 T cell receptor beta chains below come from one sample, sequenced in a study of CD8+ T cells in alopecia areata. Treatment indicated: oral pan-JAK inhibitor, 5-10 mg twice daily. Investigators isolated RNA and reverse transcribed it into cDNA to act as the sequencing template. Produced via immunoSEQ multiplex PCR; TCRdb's table is partial and in-frame only. The sample shows some 190,000 clones, approximately 57% of them seen only once. The sample consisted of CD4+ T cells sorted from blood, taken at week 24, from a patient treated with tofacitinib. Every receptor here comes from a human donor with alopecia areata.

This rearrangement joins TRBV5-1 to TRBJ1-6, with D perhaps TRBD1 (5 bases). Trimming removed 4 bases at V and 7 bases at J, with 12 bases between. Germline-derived CDR1 and CDR2 are SGHRS and YFSETQ. CDR3 size: 14 residues. DNA of the CDR3: TGCGCCAGCAGCCCCGGGGCTGGGAATTCACCCCTCCACTTT. Translated, it gives CASSPGAGNSPLHF. Looking up the rest from reference TRBV5-1 and TRBJ1-6 gives the full variable domain: KAGVTQTPRYLIKTRGQQVTLSCSPISGHRSVSWYQQTPGQGLQFLFEYFSETQRNKGNFPGRFSGRQFSNSRSEMNVSTLELGDSALYLCASSPGAGNSPLHFGNGTRLTVT.

The rearrangement joins TRBV4-3 to TRBJ1-2; D is ambiguous. Germline V lookup: CDR1 LGHNA, CDR2 YSLEER. Trimming stripped 4 bases from V and 2 bases from J, with 8 bases between. The CDR3 consists of 13 residues. Written as DNA, the CDR3 is TGCGCCAGCAGCCCCGACGGGAACTATGGCTACACCTTC. Its translation: CASSPDGNYGYTF.

Regarding this clone: Other DNA sequences from this sample encode an identical CDR3 as well. V and J are TRBV20-1 and TRBJ2-7; D unclear. The V gene's germline CDR1 is DFQATT and CDR2 SNEGSKA (reference sequence). This CDR3 spans 11 amino acids. Trimming took 3 bases from V and 0 from J, leaving 3 bases between them. CDR3 sequence reads: CSASDSYEQYF. The CDR3 DNA follows: TGCAGTGCTAGCGACTCCTACGAGCAGTACTTC.

The chain recombines TRBV7-9 with TRBJ2-3, with 8 bases lining up with TRBD1. V lost 3 bases and J lost 5; bases outside the gene matches: 10. The CDR3 covers 16 residues. The germline V gene encodes CDR1 SEHNR and CDR2 FQNEAQ (reference sequence). CDR3 protein: CASSLPGQGMIDTQYF. The CDR3, as DNA: TGTGCCAGCAGCTTGCCCGGACAGGGCATGATAGATACGCAGTATTTT.

This clone was seen a handful of times. J is TRBJ2-7 and V is TRBV5-1; 11 bases align to TRBD2. The V segment lost 4 bases and the J segment 4 bases; nucleotides outside the gene matches: 4. From germline, CDR1 is SGHRS and CDR2 YFSETQ. The length of the CDR3 is 14 residues. CDR3 coding DNA: TGCGCCAGCAGCAGTAGCGGGGGGGCGTACGAGCAGTACTTC. It translates to CASSSSGGAYEQYF.

The V and J genes are TRBV29-1 and TRBJ1-1, with 8 positions matching TRBD1. Germline lookup yields CDR1 SQVTM and CDR2 ANQGSEA. The trim removed 6 bases at V and 7 bases at J, leaving 4 bases unmatched. The CDR3 length is 11 residues. CDR3 nucleotides: TGCAGCGTCCTCGGACAGGGTGAAGCTTTCTTT. Translating gives CSVLGQGEAFF.

In this sample, this clone turned up a few times. Within the sample, other DNA sequences also encode this same CDR3. CDR3 in DNA: TGCAGCGTCCGAGGGGGTGGTGATACGCAGTATTTT. Translation: CSVRGGGDTQYF. The chain uses TRBV29-1 and TRBJ2-3; a possible D gene is TRBD1 (6 bases). The CDR3 has 12 residues. V was trimmed by 6 bases and J by 6 bases, leaving 13 bases between them. Germline CDR1 reads SQVTM; CDR2 reads ANQGSEA.

The chain links TRBV30 to TRBJ2-7; TRBD1 or TRBD2 may be the D gene (5 bases each). CDR1 and CDR2 from the germline V gene are GTSNPN and SVGIG (reference sequence). The V end lost 4 bases, the J end lost 2 bases, and 9 bases lay between the germline ends. The CDR3 covers 12 residues. The CDR3 region is CAWTGDPYEQYF. The CDR3 bases are TGTGCCTGGACCGGGGACCCCTACGAGCAGTACTTC.

The chain is built from TRBV30 and TRBJ2-6, with D tentatively TRBD1 (6 bases). This CDR3 has 14 residues. Germline V gene sequence: CDR1 GTSNPN, CDR2 SVGIG (reference sequence). The V end was cut by 4 bases, the J end by 1 base, with 8 bases between. The DNA of the CDR3 is TGTGCCTGGACAAGGGGGTCTGGGGCCAACGTCCTGACTTTC. It specifies CAWTRGSGANVLTF. Filled out from reference TRBV30 and TRBJ2-6, the complete variable domain reads SQTIHQWPATLVQPVGSPLSLECTVEGTSNPNLYWYRQAAGRGLQLLFYSVGIGQISSEVPQNLSASRPQDRQFILSSKKLLLSDSGFYLCAWTRGSGANVLTFGAGSRLTVL.

This clone appeared a few times. The chain is built from TRBV5-6 and TRBJ2-5, with 13 positions matching TRBD2. V trimming: 4 bases; J trimming: 5 bases; junction bases outside the gene matches: 8. The CDR3 covers 16 residues. Germline CDR1 and CDR2: SGHDT and YYEEEE. In nucleotides, the CDR3 is TGTGCCAGCAGCCCCACTAGCGGGGGGGCTGGCGAGACCCAGTACTTC. It specifies CASSPTSGGAGETQYF.

V usage is TRBV29-1 and J usage is TRBJ1-2; 9 nucleotides match TRBD1. The length of the CDR3 is 12 residues. J was trimmed by 8 bases and V by 2 bases; bases with no gene match: 3. Germline V CDR1 and CDR2: SQVTM, ANQGSEA. The chain's CDR3 is CSVERTGEGYTF. CDR3 in DNA: TGCAGCGTTGAAAGGACAGGGGAGGGCTACACCTTC.

This chain joins TRBV15 and TRBJ2-1, with TRBD2 identical over 15 bases. Trimming at V came to 2 bases and at J to 0 bases, leaving 5 bases not matched to a gene. The germline gives CDR1 LNHNV, CDR2 YYDKDF (reference sequence). This CDR3 comprises 19 residues. CDR3 in amino acids: CATSRLGTSGGSSYNEQFF. For the CDR3, the DNA is TGTGCCACCAGCAGATTAGGGACTAGCGGGGGGAGCTCCTACAATGAGCAGTTCTTC.

In its sample, this clone was seen once. V and J are TRBV27 and TRBJ2-7; 8 positions agree with TRBD2. CDR1 MNHEY and CDR2 SMNVEV come from the germline V gene (reference sequence). This CDR3 contains 16 residues. The V segment lost 5 bases and the J segment 2 bases; nucleotides outside the gene matches: 11. Here the CDR3 DNA reads TGTGCCAGCAGTCCCAACCGGGAGGGATTGACCTACGAGCAGTACTTC. The encoded protein is CASSPNREGLTYEQYF.

The V gene is TRBV6-5, the J gene TRBJ1-2; 8 bases agree with TRBD1. This CDR3 has 14 residues. The trim removed 8 bases at V and 6 bases at J, leaving 11 bases unmatched. CDR1 is MNHEY, CDR2 SVGAGI, per germline. The CDR3 sequence: CASGSDRGRDGYTF. CDR3 DNA: TGTGCCAGCGGTTCAGACAGGGGACGCGATGGCTACACCTTC.

V gene TRBV9 combines with J gene TRBJ2-1; no reliable D call. The CDR3 consists of 10 residues. From germline, CDR1 is SGDLS and CDR2 YYNGEE. The V end was cut by 3 bases, the J end by 11 bases, with 6 bases between. CDR3 in DNA: TGTGCCAGCAGCGACGACAAGCAGTTCTTC. Translated: CASSDDKQFF.

This chain joins TRBV9 and TRBJ2-7, with no clear D. There are 13 residues in the CDR3. From germline, CDR1 is SGDLS and CDR2 YYNGEE. Trimming cost V 2 bases and J 1 base, with 7 bases left between them. CDR3 sequence reads: CASSVHESYEQYF. The CDR3 region has the DNA TGTGCCAGCAGCGTGCACGAATCCTACGAGCAGTACTTC.

The rearrangement joins TRBV5-1 to TRBJ2-5; 9 bases are a match to TRBD2. V lost 3 bases and J lost 5; bases outside the gene matches: 5. The CDR3 length is 14 residues. Germline-derived CDR1 and CDR2 are SGHRS and YFSETQ. CDR3 in amino acids: CASSSSGNEETQYF. CDR3 in DNA: TGCGCCAGCAGCTCTAGCGGGAACGAGGAGACCCAGTACTTC.

The V and J genes are TRBV30 and TRBJ1-6; tentative D call: TRBD1 (6 bases). Germline V gene sequence: CDR1 GTSNPN, CDR2 SVGIG (reference sequence). CDR3 length: 12 residues. Trimming left V 0 bases short and J 17 bases short, with 14 bases between. CDR3 nucleotides: TGTGCCTGGAGTGTAAGGTTACAGGGAGTCCACTTT. As protein: CAWSVRLQGVHF.

The rearrangement uses TRBV7-2 and TRBJ2-3; TRBD2 might be the D (5 bases). This CDR3 region has 14 residues. Germline V gene lookup returns CDR1 SGHTA and CDR2 FQGNSA. With 4 bases removed from V and 3 bases from J, the gap between germline ends came to 11 bases. The CDR3 reads CASSSSSGTDTQYF. The CDR3, as DNA: TGTGCCAGCAGCTCGTCCTCGGGGACAGATACGCAGTATTTT.

V usage is TRBV5-1 and J usage is TRBJ2-5, with no clear D. The ends were cut back, 0 bases at V and 2 bases at J, with 11 bases in the middle. The CDR3 covers 15 residues. CDR1 is SGHRS and CDR2 is YFSETQ in the germline V gene. The chain's CDR3 is CASSLDSSRQETQYF. The CDR3 region has the DNA TGCGCCAGCAGCTTGGACTCCAGCAGGCAAGAGACCCAGTACTTC.

CDR3 sequence reads: CASSSPRDSSTDTQYF. The CDR3 coding sequence is TGTGCCAGCAGTTCCCCCCGGGACTCAAGCACAGATACGCAGTATTTT. The chain employs TRBV28 and TRBJ2-3; TRBD2 is a possible D gene (6 bases). Germline values: CDR1 MDHEN, CDR2 SYDVKM. This CDR3 contains 16 residues. The V and J ends lost 4 bases and 0 bases respectively, with 14 bases between them.